This T cell receptor beta chain was identified during a study of graft-versus-host responses after intestinal transplantation. Overall study context: Multivisceral, liver-intestinal, or isolated intestinal transplants were received by the recipients. Each recipient received anti-thymocyte globulin induction, then tacrolimus and steroids for three to four years. Study findings and constraints: Recipient marrow showed GvH clones, some seen first in ileum or blood.

The protocol was immunoSEQ multiplex PCR, while the TCRdb copy is restricted to in-frame clones and leaves out a portion. The table records 99,000 or so clones, about 82% of them present only once. As to this clone: Its antigen remains unidentified.

The V end lost 8 bases, the J end lost 0 bases, and 11 bases lay between the germline ends. Germline V gene sequence: CDR1 MDHEN, CDR2 SYDVKM. The CDR3 is made up of 14 amino acids. Sequenced here: PBMCs, sampled 255 days after intestinal transplant. The sequence was obtained from a human patient who received an intestinal transplant, so some T cells may come from the graft donor. The chain employs TRBV28 and TRBJ1-5; the D is unclear. The CDR3 reads CASLPGPSNQPQHF. The CDR3, as DNA: TGTGCCAGCCTACCGGGCCCTAGCAATCAGCCCCAGCATTTT.